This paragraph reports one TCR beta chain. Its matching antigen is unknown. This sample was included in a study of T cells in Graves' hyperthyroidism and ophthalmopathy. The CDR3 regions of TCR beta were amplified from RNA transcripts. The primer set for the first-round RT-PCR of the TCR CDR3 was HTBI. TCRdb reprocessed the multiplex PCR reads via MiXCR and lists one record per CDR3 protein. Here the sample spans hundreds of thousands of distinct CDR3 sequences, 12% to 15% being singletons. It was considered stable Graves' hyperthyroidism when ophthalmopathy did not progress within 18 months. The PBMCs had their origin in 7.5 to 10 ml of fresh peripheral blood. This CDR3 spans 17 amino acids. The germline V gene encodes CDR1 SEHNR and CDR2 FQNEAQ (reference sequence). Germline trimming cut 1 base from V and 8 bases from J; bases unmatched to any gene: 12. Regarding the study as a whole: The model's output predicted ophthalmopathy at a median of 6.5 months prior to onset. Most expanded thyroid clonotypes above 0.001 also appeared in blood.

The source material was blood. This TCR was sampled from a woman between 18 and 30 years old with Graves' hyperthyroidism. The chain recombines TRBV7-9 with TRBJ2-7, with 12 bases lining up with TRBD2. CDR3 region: CASSLGGRTSGNGKQYF. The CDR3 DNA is TGTGCCAGCAGCTTAGGGGGAAGGACTAGCGGGAATGGCAAGCAGTACTTC.